This record concerns one T cell receptor (beta chain) sequence. Method: immunoSEQ multiplex PCR; TCRdb's copy keeps in-frame clones and lacks some. The sample lists about 86,000 clones; roughly 91% were seen once. These data are taken from a study of blood T cell repertoires in COVID-19. Study-wide background: PBMCs, B-cell-depleted T cells, or T cells provided the cDNA or gDNA that made up the material.

Clinical history as reported by participants underpinned cohort assignment. Germline V gene data show CDR1 as MNHEY and CDR2 as SVGAGI. CDR3 length equals 15 residues. V was clipped by 8 bases and J by 7 bases; unmatched bases: 8. The genes are TRBV6-5 and TRBJ2-2; 12 bases map to TRBD2. The sequence came from a woman aged 45 to 65 with acute COVID-19. Source material: PBMCs or T cells enriched from blood (not recorded which). The CDR3 DNA reads as TGTGCCAGCTCGCGGGGGGGACTAGCGGGCGGGGAGCTGTTTTTT. Protein product: CASSRGGLAGGELFF.